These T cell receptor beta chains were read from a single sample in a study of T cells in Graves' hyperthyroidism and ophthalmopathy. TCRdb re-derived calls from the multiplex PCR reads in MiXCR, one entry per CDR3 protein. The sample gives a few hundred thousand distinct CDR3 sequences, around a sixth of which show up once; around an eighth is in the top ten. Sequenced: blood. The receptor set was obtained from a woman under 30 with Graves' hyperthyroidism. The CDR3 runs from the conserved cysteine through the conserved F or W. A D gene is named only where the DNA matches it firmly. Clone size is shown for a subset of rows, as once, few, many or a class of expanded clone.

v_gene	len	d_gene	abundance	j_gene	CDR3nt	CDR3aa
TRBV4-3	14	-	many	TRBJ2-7	TGCGCCAGCAGCCAAGCGGGCCGGTGGGACGAGCAGTACTTC	CASSQAGRWDEQYF
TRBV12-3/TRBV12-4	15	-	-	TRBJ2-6	TGTGCCAGCAGCCCCAATATACCTGGGGCCAACGTCCTGACTTTC	CASSPNIPGANVLTF
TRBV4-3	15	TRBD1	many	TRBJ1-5	TGCGCCAGCAGCCCGGACAGGGGGTACAATCAGCCCCAGCATTTT	CASSPDRGYNQPQHF
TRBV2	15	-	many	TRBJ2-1	TGTGCCAGCAGTGGAAGCCCGAACGCCTACAATGAGCAGTTCTTC	CASSGSPNAYNEQFF
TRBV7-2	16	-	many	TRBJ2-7	TGTGCCAGCAGCTTAGTTGGCGGGGTGAGCTCCTACGAGCAGTACTTC	CASSLVGGVSSYEQYF
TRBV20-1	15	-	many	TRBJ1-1	TGCAGTGCTAGAGAGCCAGGGGCATGGGAGACTGAAGCTTTCTTT	CSAREPGAWETEAFF
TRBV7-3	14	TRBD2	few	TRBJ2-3	TGTGCCAGCAGCTCAGGACTAGCAACAGATACGCAGTATTTT	CASSSGLATDTQYF
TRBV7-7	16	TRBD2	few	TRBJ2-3	TGTGCTAGCAGCTTAGGCTCTAGCGGGGGCCATTCCACGCAGTATTTT	CASSLGSSGGHSTQYF
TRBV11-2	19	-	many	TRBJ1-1	TGTGCCAGCAGCTTAGGTTTCACCGTCGACAGCACCATGAACACTGAAGCTTTCTTT	CASSLGFTVDSTMNTEAFF
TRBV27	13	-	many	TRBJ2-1	TGTGCCAGCAGTTCCTTGGGTGGAAATGAGCAGTTCTTC	CASSSLGGNEQFF
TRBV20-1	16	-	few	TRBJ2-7	TGCAGTGCTAGAGATCGGGCAGGCCAGCGGACGGAGGAGCAGTACTTC	CSARDRAGQRTEEQYF
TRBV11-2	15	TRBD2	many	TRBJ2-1	TGTGCCAGCAGCCTAGGACTAGCGAGAAGTAATGAGCAGTTCTTC	CASSLGLARSNEQFF
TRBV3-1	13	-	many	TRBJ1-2	TGTGCCAGCAGCGAGCCGGGTTTTGTCGGCTACACCTTC	CASSEPGFVGYTF
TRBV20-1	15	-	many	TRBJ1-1	TGCAGTGCCCCGGACAGCGCCAGGGGGAACACTGAAGCTTTCTTT	CSAPDSARGNTEAFF
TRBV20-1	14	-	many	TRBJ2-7	TGCAGTGCTGGGGCGGCAGCGACCACCTACGAGCAGTACTTC	CSAGAAATTYEQYF
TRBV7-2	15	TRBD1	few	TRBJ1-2	TGTGCCAGCAGCTTAGCGTTATCAGGGGGGAATGGCTACACCTTC	CASSLALSGGNGYTF
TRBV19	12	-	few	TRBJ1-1	TGTGCCAGTTCCGGAACGGTGATTGAAGCTTTCTTT	CASSGTVIEAFF
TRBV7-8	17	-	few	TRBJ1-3	TGTGCCAGCAGCTTAGAAGTTTATGGGAGAATTGGAAACACCATATATTTT	CASSLEVYGRIGNTIYF
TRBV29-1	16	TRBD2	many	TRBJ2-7	TGCAGCGTGGGGACGAAGCGGGAGAGGGTATGGAACGAGCAGTACTTC	CSVGTKRERVWNEQYF
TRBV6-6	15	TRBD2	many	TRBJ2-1	TGTGCCAGCAGTTACGGTCTAGCGGGTGGTAATGAGCAGTTCTTC	CASSYGLAGGNEQFF
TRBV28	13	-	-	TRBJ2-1	TGTGCCAGCAGCTCCAGGGACTACAATGAGCAGTTCTTC	CASSSRDYNEQFF
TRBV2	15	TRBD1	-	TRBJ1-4	TGTGTCAGCAGTGAAGAGAGGGGGCGCAGTGAAAAACTGTTTTTT	CVSSEERGRSEKLFF